This TCR beta chain emerged from a study of blood T cell repertoires in COVID-19. Germline CDR1 SGHTA, CDR2 FQGNSA. Trimming took 1 base from V and 3 from J, leaving 7 bases between them. CDR3 length: 15 amino acids. The assay was immunoSEQ multiplex PCR, and TCRdb's table has in-frame clones only and misses some. Of 170,000 or so clones listed, 84% are singletons. Material: peripheral blood. The J gene is TRBJ2-6, the V gene TRBV7-2; tentatively, D is TRBD2 (5 bases). This clonotype originated in a man aged 18 to 29 with active or convalescent COVID-19. The chain's CDR3 is CASSLGGSGANVLTF. The CDR3 DNA sequence: TGTGCCAGCAGCTTAGGAGGGAGTGGGGCCAACGTCCTGACTTTC. Together with reference TRBV7-2 and TRBJ2-6, the CDR3 gives the full variable domain: GAGVSQSPSNKVTEKGKDVELRCDPISGHTALYWYRQSLGQGLEFLIYFQGNSAPDKSGLPSDRFSAERTGGSVSTLTIQRTQQEDSAVYLCASSLGGSGANVLTFGAGSRLTVL.